The entry below describes one T cell receptor (beta chain). Original analysis: Reference gene primer amplification in the assay estimated nucleated cell counts. Clones were sequenced by immunoSEQ multiplex PCR, and TCRdb holds only the in-frame ones, with some missing. V, J and clone size are those of that table, while D and trimming were read from the DNA. This table holds about 190,000 clones, around 80% found once. Trimming at V came to 4 bases and at J to 2 bases, leaving 8 bases not matched to a gene. From germline, CDR1 is KGHDR and CDR2 SFDVKD. The CDR3 covers 16 residues. The data belong to a study of blood T cell repertoires in COVID-19. Study-level information: Specimens from acute and convalescent COVID-19 originated in the United States, Italy and Spain. PBMCs, B-cell-depleted T cells, or T cells provided the cDNA or gDNA that made up the material.

The sequence was collected from a man younger than 45 with active or convalescent COVID-19. Sequencing was performed on peripheral blood. The chain uses TRBV24-1 and TRBJ2-3; TRBD1 matches 7 bases. The DNA of the CDR3 is TGTGCCACCAGTGACCCAGGGGGACCGGTCACAGATACGCAGTATTTT. It is translated as CATSDPGGPVTDTQYF.